Shown below are 6 T cell receptor beta chains from a single sample sequenced in a study of T cell repertoires in cytomegalovirus infection. The antigens these receptors bind are not known. TCRdb independently ran MiXCR on the reads; one entry per CDR3 protein. The sample has some 940,000 distinct CDR3 sequences, approximately 33% seen once. The specimen was cultured CD8+ T cells from PBMCs, collected from culture after CMV antigen stimulation. The receptors here all came from a human donor in good health (CMV status not recorded). Some clones in this sample may be carry-over from other donors' samples.

The chain combines TRBV9 with TRBJ2-3, with 10 bases identical to TRBD2. CDR1 is SGDLS and CDR2 is YYNGEE in the germline V gene. Unmatched junction bases numbered 9, after V lost 3 bases and J lost 5 bases. The CDR3 runs to 16 residues. The CDR3 is CASSARAGGPIDTQYF. In nucleotides, the CDR3 is TGTGCCAGCAGCGCCCGAGCGGGGGGGCCGATAGATACGCAGTATTTT.

There are a few counts of this clonotype. The chain joins TRBV29-1 to TRBJ2-5; D tentatively reads TRBD1 or TRBD2 (5 bases each). CDR1 and CDR2 from the germline V gene are SQVTM and ANQGSEA. V was clipped by 3 bases and J by 7 bases, with 12 bases between them. CDR3 length equals 12 residues. CDR3 in amino acids: CSVDEGGGTQYF. CDR3 sequence (DNA): TGCAGCGTTGATGAGGGTGGGGGGACCCAGTACTTC.

Only a few counts were recorded for this clonotype. The rearrangement uses TRBV6-1 and TRBJ2-5; 14 bases map to TRBD2. The CDR3 spans 18 residues. Trimming took 1 base from V and 2 from J; bases not matched to a gene: 6. Germline CDR1 and CDR2: MNHNS and SASEGT. The CDR3: CASSEGWTSGGLQETQYF. DNA for the CDR3: TGTGCCAGCAGTGAAGGCTGGACTAGCGGGGGGTTACAAGAGACCCAGTACTTC.

This clonotype was detected only a few times. V usage is TRBV10-3 and J usage is TRBJ2-1; D is unresolved. Germline V lookup: CDR1 ENHRY, CDR2 SYGVKD. This CDR3 has 15 amino acids. The V end lost 6 bases, the J end lost 0 bases, and 12 bases lay between the germline ends. CDR3 sequence reads: CAIRGRGDSYNEQFF. DNA of the CDR3: TGTGCCATCAGGGGCCGCGGTGACTCCTACAATGAGCAGTTCTTC.

This clonotype has just a few counts. The chain joins TRBV27 to TRBJ2-1, with D hard to call. Per the germline V gene, CDR1 is MNHEY and CDR2 is SMNVEV (reference sequence). The V end lost 7 bases, the J end lost 0 bases, and 4 bases lay between the germline ends. The CDR3 runs to 12 residues. CDR3 coding DNA: TGTGCCAGCATCGGCTCCTACAATGAGCAGTTCTTC. This sequence encodes CASIGSYNEQFF.

V gene TRBV6-5 combines with J gene TRBJ2-7; D not resolved. The CDR3 length is 16 residues. The V gene's germline CDR1 is MNHEY and CDR2 SVGAGI. V was trimmed by 5 bases and J by 2 bases, leaving 19 bases between them. The CDR3 DNA sequence: TGTGCCAGCAGTCCGCCAGAGGTTCCCCCAACCTACGAGCAGTACTTC. This encodes CASSPPEVPPTYEQYF.